The present T cell receptor beta chain was sequenced within a study of cytomegalovirus exposure and HLA in healthy donors. Whole-study findings and limits: Clusters of TCRs from the first cohort tended to co-occur in the 120 validation repertoires (as a later analysis found). Specificity for CMV antigens was confirmed in vitro for a few of the CMV-associated chains.

Only in-frame clones appear in the TCRdb table, and some are missing; sequencing was by immunoSEQ multiplex PCR. In the table there are roughly 100,000 clones, 70% to 90% of which are singletons. About this clone itself: As yet, its antigen is unknown.

This CDR3 is built from 11 residues. The V gene's germline CDR1 is LNHDA and CDR2 SQIVND (reference sequence). V was pared by 7 bases and J by 6 bases, with 9 bases between. This chain uses TRBV19 with TRBJ1-1; D unresolved. Sequenced input: PBMCs. The TCR was taken from a woman younger than 30 in good health and CMV-seropositive. CDR3 sequence (DNA): TGTGCCAGTATCCGGGATGCTGAAGCTTTCTTT. Amino acid sequence: CASIRDAEAFF.